Listed here are 28 T cell receptor beta chains from one sample, sequenced in a study of blood T cell repertoires in COVID-19. Here immunoSEQ multiplex PCR was the method, and the copy in TCRdb shows in-frame clones only, minus some. This sample has 300,000 to 350,000 clones, with roughly nine tenths found just once. Sequencing used peripheral blood. Every receptor here comes from a woman in her sixties or seventies with COVID-19, enrolled during active disease.

This clone occurred a few times. This rearrangement joins TRBV2 to TRBJ1-5, with TRBD1 as a possible D gene (5 bases). Germline assignment: CDR1 SNHLY and CDR2 FYNNEI. V was cut by 3 bases and J by 2 bases, with 11 bases left in between. This CDR3 is 15 amino acids long. CDR3 DNA: TGTGCCAGCAGTGATGGGCAGGGCCGCAATCAGCCCCAGCATTTT. It is translated as CASSDGQGRNQPQHF.

The J gene is TRBJ1-5, the V gene TRBV15; D is ambiguous. CDR3 length equals 15 residues. The V and J ends lost 3 bases and 2 bases respectively, with 11 bases between them. Germline CDR1 LNHNV, CDR2 YYDKDF (reference sequence). The CDR3 region is CATSSGRSGNQPQHF. The CDR3 DNA reads TGTGCCACCAGCAGCGGGAGGAGCGGCAATCAGCCCCAGCATTTT.

This chain connects TRBV19 to TRBJ1-5; TRBD1 might be the D (5 bases). Germline V gene sequence: CDR1 LNHDA, CDR2 SQIVND (reference sequence). The ends were cut back, 7 bases at V and 2 bases at J, with 15 bases in the middle. The CDR3 covers 15 residues. The CDR3 spells CASTAKGFRNQPQHF. The DNA of the CDR3 is TGTGCCAGTACCGCGAAGGGGTTTCGCAATCAGCCCCAGCATTTT.

This clone has a single count. The V and J genes are TRBV5-1 and TRBJ1-6; the D gene is possibly TRBD1 (6 bases). The V end lost 6 bases, the J end lost 7 bases, and 14 bases lay between the germline ends. This CDR3 is 14 amino acids long. In germline, CDR1 is SGHRS, CDR2 YFSETQ. The CDR3 DNA reads as TGCGCCAGCACGGTTCAGGGGAGCAATTCACCCCTCCACTTT. Protein product: CASTVQGSNSPLHF.

This clone was seen a single time. The chain uses TRBV7-8 and TRBJ2-6; D is uncertain. Germline lookup yields CDR1 SGHVS and CDR2 FQNEAQ. The CDR3 length is 16 residues. V lost 2 bases and J 4 bases, leaving 12 bases between the germline ends. The CDR3 DNA reads as TGTGCCAGCAGCTTATTCGGGTCCCTAGGGGCCAACGTCCTGACTTTC. The encoded protein is CASSLFGSLGANVLTF.

The chain is built from TRBV5-1 and TRBJ2-7; the match to TRBD1 covers 7 bases. Germline V gene lookup returns CDR1 SGHRS and CDR2 YFSETQ. The CDR3 contains 13 residues. After removal of 4 bases from V and 6 bases from J, the junction contained 7 bases not matched to a gene. The CDR3 region is CASSGDREVEQYF. The CDR3 DNA sequence: TGCGCCAGCAGCGGGGACAGAGAGGTCGAGCAGTACTTC. Together with reference TRBV5-1 and TRBJ2-7, the CDR3 gives the full variable domain: KAGVTQTPRYLIKTRGQQVTLSCSPISGHRSVSWYQQTPGQGLQFLFEYFSETQRNKGNFPGRFSGRQFSNSRSEMNVSTLELGDSALYLCASSGDREVEQYFGPGTRLTVT.

V is TRBV28 and J is TRBJ1-1; a possible D gene is TRBD1 (5 bases). This CDR3 has 13 amino acids. CDR1 and CDR2 (germline): MDHEN, SYDVKM. V was clipped by 2 bases and J by 6 bases, with 10 bases between them. CDR3 region: CASSLPRGSEAFF. As DNA, the CDR3 is TGTGCCAGCAGTTTACCCCGGGGGTCTGAAGCTTTCTTT.

This clone has more than one count but fewer than ten. This chain connects TRBV15 to TRBJ1-4; 7 bases agree with TRBD1. CDR3 length equals 14 residues. In germline, CDR1 is LNHNV, CDR2 YYDKDF (reference sequence). V lost 6 bases and J lost 0; bases outside the gene matches: 1. The CDR3 sequence is CATRGTATNEKLFF. The DNA for the CDR3 is TGTGCCACCAGAGGGACAGCAACTAATGAAAAACTGTTTTTT.

The rearrangement uses TRBV6-1 and TRBJ2-7; no definite D call. V lost 1 base to trimming and J lost 3 bases, with 10 bases between them. The CDR3 covers 14 residues. Germline V CDR1 and CDR2: MNHNS, SASEGT. The CDR3: CASSEGWQIYEQYF. For the CDR3, the DNA is TGTGCCAGCAGTGAAGGGTGGCAGATCTACGAGCAGTACTTC.

The chain uses TRBV19 and TRBJ1-3; D gene uncertain. V lost 5 bases, J lost 0 bases, and 14 bases lay in between. Germline loops: CDR1 LNHDA, CDR2 SQIVND (reference sequence). The CDR3 consists of 16 residues. This chain's CDR3 is CASSPLEGTSGNTIYF. The DNA of the CDR3 is TGTGCCAGTAGTCCCCTGGAGGGCACCTCTGGAAACACCATATATTTT.

This clone was observed once. This chain links TRBV4-2 with TRBJ2-3; 8 bases line up with TRBD1. CDR1 LGHNA and CDR2 YNFKEQ come from the germline V gene. The CDR3 is 15 residues long. Trimming removed 1 base from V and 1 base from J; junction bases left unmatched: 1. CDR3 loop: CASSQGGQGTDTQYF. CDR3 coding DNA: TGTGCCAGCAGCCAAGGGGGACAGGGCACAGATACGCAGTATTTT.

The rearrangement uses TRBV30 and TRBJ1-2; D is unclear. Germline lookup yields CDR1 GTSNPN and CDR2 SVGIG (reference sequence). The V end lost 2 bases, the J end lost 3 bases, and 10 bases lay between the germline ends. The CDR3 has 13 amino acids. This CDR3 is CAWSRGLHYGYTF. In DNA form, the CDR3 reads TGTGCCTGGAGTCGAGGGCTGCACTATGGCTACACCTTC.

This rearrangement joins TRBV27 to TRBJ1-1; 8 bases map to TRBD1. This CDR3 spans 13 amino acids. Germline V gene data show CDR1 as MNHEY and CDR2 as SMNVEV (reference sequence). V lost 5 bases, J lost 6 bases, and 5 bases stayed unmatched. As DNA, the CDR3 is TGTGCCAGCAGTCCCCGGACAGGGTCTGAAGCTTTCTTT. Its protein product is CASSPRTGSEAFF.

V gene TRBV10-2 combines with J gene TRBJ1-2; D is possibly TRBD1 (6 bases). Trimming took off 2 bases at V and 4 bases at J, with 11 bases between the two ends. This CDR3 spans 14 amino acids. CDR1 is WSHSY, CDR2 SAAADI, per germline. In nucleotides, the CDR3 is TGCGCCAGCAGTGAGAACAGGGCCGGCTATGGCTACACCTTC. Protein sequence: CASSENRAGYGYTF.

The chain recombines TRBV9 with TRBJ1-3; 7 positions match TRBD1. Trimming cost V 3 bases and J 2 bases; bases outside gene matches: 11. The germline CDR1 and CDR2 sequences are SGDLS and YYNGEE. The CDR3 has 17 residues. CDR3 bases: TGTGCCAGCAGCGGAACCGGCCGGGACAGAACTGGAAACACCATATATTTT. Protein: CASSGTGRDRTGNTIYF.

The chain combines TRBV20-1 with TRBJ2-1; 7 bases agree with TRBD1. From germline, CDR1 is DFQATT and CDR2 SNEGSKA (reference sequence). The V gene end was trimmed by 7 bases and the J gene end by 7 bases; junction bases not matched to a gene: 4. The CDR3 extends over 11 amino acids. The CDR3 coding sequence is TGCAGTGTAGGGGGCAAGAATGAGCAGTTCTTC. Translating gives CSVGGKNEQFF.

This chain uses TRBV6-6 with TRBJ1-1, with no clear D. Germline loops: CDR1 MNHNY, CDR2 SVGAGI (reference sequence). Trimming took 7 bases from V and 10 from J, leaving 19 bases between them. CDR3 size: 13 residues. The DNA for the CDR3 is TGTGCCAGCACCTTCCCGGGAGCGGTGGGAGCTTTCTTT. It is translated as CASTFPGAVGAFF.

The chain carries TRBV11-3 and TRBJ2-7; possible D gene TRBD1, 5 bases. V shed 1 base and J shed 5 bases, with 12 bases lying between them. The length of the CDR3 is 14 residues. Germline loops: CDR1 SGHNT, CDR2 YENEEA. The CDR3 DNA reads TGTGCCAGCAGCTTAGGCCCAGGGTTGCACGAGCAGTACTTC. It translates to CASSLGPGLHEQYF.

V and J are TRBV5-1 and TRBJ2-2; TRBD2 agrees at 10 bases. The trim removed 0 bases at V and 0 bases at J, leaving 2 bases unmatched. The CDR3 is 17 residues long. Germline V gene data show CDR1 as SGHRS and CDR2 as YFSETQ. Here the CDR3 reads CASSLVSGGPNTGELFF. In DNA form, the CDR3 reads TGCGCCAGCAGCTTGGTTAGCGGGGGGCCGAACACCGGGGAGCTGTTTTTT.

The V call is TRBV28, the J call TRBJ1-6, with TRBD1 matching over 7 bases. J lost 6 bases, V lost 3 bases, and 14 bases had no gene match. CDR1 and CDR2 from the germline V gene are MDHEN and SYDVKM. The CDR3 is 18 amino acids. The CDR3 region is CASSFGIGDRAVNSPLHF. DNA for the CDR3: TGTGCCAGCAGTTTCGGGATTGGCGACAGGGCCGTTAATTCACCCCTCCACTTT.

This chain connects TRBV6-5 to TRBJ2-7; 9 bases are a match to TRBD1. The CDR3 runs to 14 residues. CDR1 is MNHEY and CDR2 is SVGAGI in the germline V gene. V shed 5 bases, J shed 5 bases, and the junction held 7 bases outside the gene matches. Written as DNA, the CDR3 is TGTGCCAGCAGTAATTACAGGGGGCGAGACGAGCAGTACTTC. This sequence encodes CASSNYRGRDEQYF.

This clone was picked up one time. This chain uses TRBV10-3 with TRBJ1-1, with D unresolved. Germline CDR1 ENHRY, CDR2 SYGVKD. The CDR3 extends over 13 amino acids. Trimming cost V 3 bases and J 1 base, with 6 bases left between them. The CDR3 coding sequence is TGTGCCATCAGTGAATCAGGGAACACTGAAGCTTTCTTT. Protein product: CAISESGNTEAFF.

This chain joins TRBV13 and TRBJ1-1; no reliable D call. Germline V CDR1 and CDR2: PRHDT, FYEKMQ (reference sequence). The CDR3 sequence is 14 residues long. V was clipped by 3 bases and J by 5 bases, with 13 bases between them. CDR3 in DNA: TGTGCCAGCAGCTTGGACGGCCCGGGGACTGAAGCTTTCTTT. Translated: CASSLDGPGTEAFF.

V gene TRBV5-1 combines with J gene TRBJ1-5; weak D call: TRBD1 (5 bases). Germline V gene sequence: CDR1 SGHRS, CDR2 YFSETQ. V was shortened by 10 bases and J by 0 bases, with 20 bases between the two germline ends. There are 16 residues in the CDR3. Written as DNA, the CDR3 is TGCGCCCGGAGATGGGGGGTCCGGTATAGCAATCAGCCCCAGCATTTT. Translating gives CARRWGVRYSNQPQHF.

The chain is built from TRBV6-4 and TRBJ1-2; TRBD1 matches at 9 bases. The CDR3 spans 16 residues. Losses at the gene ends were 5 bases for V and 8 bases for J; bases not matched to a gene: 15. Per the germline V gene, CDR1 is MRHNA and CDR2 is SNTAGT. The CDR3 reads CASSPGTGLSSGGYTF. The CDR3 bases are TGTGCCAGCAGTCCCGGGACAGGGTTATCGAGTGGAGGCTACACCTTC.

The chain is built from TRBV12-3 or TRBV12-4 and TRBJ1-4; no clear D. This CDR3 is built from 12 residues. Trimming left V 8 bases short and J 7 bases short, with 11 bases between. CDR3 region: CASGREGEKLFF. The CDR3 DNA reads as TGTGCCAGCGGGCGAGAGGGTGAAAAACTGTTTTTT.

V usage is TRBV28 and J usage is TRBJ1-1, with D maybe TRBD1 (5 bases). Per germline, CDR1 MDHEN and CDR2 SYDVKM. The CDR3 runs 14 residues. The ends were cut back, 5 bases at V and 2 bases at J, with 12 bases in the middle. CDR3 nucleotides: TGTGCCAGCAGTCCCCGCAGGGTAAACACTGAAGCTTTCTTT. It codes for CASSPRRVNTEAFF.

The V and J genes are TRBV28 and TRBJ1-1, with D possibly TRBD1 on 6 matching bases. The V gene's germline CDR1 is MDHEN and CDR2 SYDVKM. The V gene lost 9 bases and the J gene lost 5 bases, with 13 bases spanning the gap. This CDR3 is 12 amino acids long. CDR3 residues: CASLGGETEAFF. Written as DNA, the CDR3 is TGTGCCAGTTTAGGGGGGGAGACTGAAGCTTTCTTT.